A selection of T cell receptor beta chains follows, all from one sample in a study of blood T cell repertoires in COVID-19. Produced via immunoSEQ multiplex PCR; TCRdb's table is partial and in-frame only. In the table there are around 320,000 clones, approximately 85% of which are singletons. The material sequenced was peripheral blood. The receptors were gathered from a human donor in a cohort sampled during active COVID-19. Each CDR3 is given with its conserved first and last residue. D genes are given only for firm matches. Size tells how often a clone was seen (once, few, many) or the class of an expanded clone, and some rows leave it out.

d_call	v_call	clone_size	j_call	cdr3_nt	cdr3_aa
TRBD1	TRBV9	few	TRBJ1-6	TGTGCCAGCTCGGGACAGGGAGATATTTCACCCCTCCACTTT	CASSGQGDISPLHF
NA	TRBV6-5	NA	TRBJ1-5	TGTGCCAGCAAGCCTTATAGCAATCAGCCCCAGCATTTT	CASKPYSNQPQHF
NA	TRBV5-1	few	TRBJ2-2	TGCGCCAGCTCCCTTATCGGGTCCGGGGAGCTGTTTTTT	CASSLIGSGELFF
NA	TRBV5-1	NA	TRBJ2-2	TGCGCCAGCAGCTTGGCACAGGGCCTGTCCGGGGAGCTGTTTTTT	CASSLAQGLSGELFF
TRBD1	TRBV10-3	NA	TRBJ2-2	TGTGCCATCAGTGAGAATCAGGGGGCGACTACCGGGGAGCTGTTTTTT	CAISENQGATTGELFF
NA	TRBV7-9	NA	TRBJ1-1	TGTGCCAGCAGCTTAACGGTAGAAGCTTTCTTT	CASSLTVEAFF
TRBD1	TRBV5-5	NA	TRBJ2-7	TGTGCCAGCAGCTGGGGAACAGGGGTTGAGCAGTACTTC	CASSWGTGVEQYF
NA	TRBV12-3/TRBV12-4	NA	TRBJ1-1	TGTGCCAGCAGTTTCTCGGGGAACACTGAAGCTTTCTTT	CASSFSGNTEAFF
NA	TRBV2	NA	TRBJ1-5	TGTGCCAGCAGTGAAGACGGGATTAGCAATCAGCCCCAGCATTTT	CASSEDGISNQPQHF
NA	TRBV12-3/TRBV12-4	once	TRBJ1-1	TGTGCCAGCAGCTCCCCCGACAGTGAAGCTTTCTTT	CASSSPDSEAFF
TRBD1	TRBV30	once	TRBJ2-3	TGTGCCGTGCGAGCCGGGACAGGGGTCGCAGATACGCAGTATTTT	CAVRAGTGVADTQYF
NA	TRBV7-3	once	TRBJ2-2	TGTGCCAGCAGCCCCTGGGCCGGCGGGGAGCTGTTTTTT	CASSPWAGGELFF
NA	TRBV12-5	NA	TRBJ1-4	TGTGCTAGTGGTCGGGGTAATGAAAAACTGTTTTTT	CASGRGNEKLFF
NA	TRBV6-5	NA	TRBJ2-1	TGTGCCAGCACCCGGGGGTATGAGCAGTTCTTC	CASTRGYEQFF
NA	TRBV7-8	NA	TRBJ1-1	TGTGCCGTGGGGGGGAGCCCGAACACTGAAGCTTTCTTT	CAVGGSPNTEAFF